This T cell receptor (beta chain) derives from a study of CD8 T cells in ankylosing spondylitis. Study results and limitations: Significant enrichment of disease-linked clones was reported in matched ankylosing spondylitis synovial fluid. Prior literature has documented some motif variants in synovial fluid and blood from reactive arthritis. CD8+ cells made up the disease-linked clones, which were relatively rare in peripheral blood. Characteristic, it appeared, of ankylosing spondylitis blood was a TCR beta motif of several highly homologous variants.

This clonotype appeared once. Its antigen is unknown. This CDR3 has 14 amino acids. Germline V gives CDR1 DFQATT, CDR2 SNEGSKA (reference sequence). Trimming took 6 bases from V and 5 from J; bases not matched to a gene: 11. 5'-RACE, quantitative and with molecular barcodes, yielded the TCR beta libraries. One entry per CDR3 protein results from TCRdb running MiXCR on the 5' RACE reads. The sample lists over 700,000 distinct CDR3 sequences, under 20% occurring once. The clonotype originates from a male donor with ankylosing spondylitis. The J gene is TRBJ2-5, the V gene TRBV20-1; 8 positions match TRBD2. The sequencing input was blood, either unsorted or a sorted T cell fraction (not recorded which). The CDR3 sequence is CSAGTSEGPETQYF. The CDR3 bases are TGCAGTGCGGGGACTAGTGAGGGGCCTGAGACCCAGTACTTC.